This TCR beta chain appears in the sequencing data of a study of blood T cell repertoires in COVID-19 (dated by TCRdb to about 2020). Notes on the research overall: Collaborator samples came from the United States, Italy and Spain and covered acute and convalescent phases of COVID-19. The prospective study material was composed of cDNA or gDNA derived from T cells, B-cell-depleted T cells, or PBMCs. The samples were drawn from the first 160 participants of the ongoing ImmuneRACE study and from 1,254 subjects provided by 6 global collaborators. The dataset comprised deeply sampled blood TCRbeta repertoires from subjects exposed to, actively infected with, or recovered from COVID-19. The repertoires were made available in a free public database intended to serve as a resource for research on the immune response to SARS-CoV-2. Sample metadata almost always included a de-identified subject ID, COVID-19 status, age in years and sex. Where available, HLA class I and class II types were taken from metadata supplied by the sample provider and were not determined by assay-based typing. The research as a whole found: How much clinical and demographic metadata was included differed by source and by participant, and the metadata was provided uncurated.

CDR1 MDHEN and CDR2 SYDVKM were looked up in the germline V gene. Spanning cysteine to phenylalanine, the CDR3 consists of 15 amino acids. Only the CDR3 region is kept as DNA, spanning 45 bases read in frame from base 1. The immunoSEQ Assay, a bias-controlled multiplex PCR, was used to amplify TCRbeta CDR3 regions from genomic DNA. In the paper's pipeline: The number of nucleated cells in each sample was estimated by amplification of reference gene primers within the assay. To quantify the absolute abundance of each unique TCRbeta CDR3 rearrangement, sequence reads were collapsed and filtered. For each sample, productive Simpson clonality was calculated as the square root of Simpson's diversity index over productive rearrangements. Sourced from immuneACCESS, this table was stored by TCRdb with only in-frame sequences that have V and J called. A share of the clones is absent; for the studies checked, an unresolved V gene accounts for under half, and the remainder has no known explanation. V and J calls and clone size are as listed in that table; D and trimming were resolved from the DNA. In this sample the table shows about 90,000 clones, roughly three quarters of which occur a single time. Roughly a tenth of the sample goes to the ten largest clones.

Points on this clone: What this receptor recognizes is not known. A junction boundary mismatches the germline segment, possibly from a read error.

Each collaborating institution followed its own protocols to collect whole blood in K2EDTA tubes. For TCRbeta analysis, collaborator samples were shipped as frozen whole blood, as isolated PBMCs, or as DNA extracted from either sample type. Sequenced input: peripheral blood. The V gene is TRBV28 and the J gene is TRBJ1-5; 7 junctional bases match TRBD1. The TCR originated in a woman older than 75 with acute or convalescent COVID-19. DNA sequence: TGTGCCAGCAATTTAGGGGGCGCAGGCAATCAGCCCCAGCATTTT. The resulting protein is CASNLGGAGNQPQHF.